The entry below gives a single TCR beta chain sequence along with its context. V lost 6 bases to trimming and J lost 4 bases; unmatched junction nucleotides: 3. The CDR3 length is 14 residues. Per the germline V gene, CDR1 is MNHEY and CDR2 is SVGEGT. This specimen belongs to a study of blood T cell repertoires in COVID-19. Profiling relied on immunoSEQ multiplex PCR, and the TCRdb table lists in-frame clones only, not all of them. The sample records 150,000 to 200,000 clones, roughly 84% being singletons. Material for sequencing was PBMCs or T cells enriched from blood (not recorded which). The sequence was collected from a woman aged 30 to 39 who had been exposed to COVID-19. The J gene is TRBJ2-2, the V gene TRBV6-2 or TRBV6-3; 9 bases are shared with TRBD1. The chain's CDR3 is CASSHRGRTGELFF. The DNA for the CDR3 is TGTGCCAGCAGCCACAGGGGGCGCACCGGGGAGCTGTTTTTT.